The 6 T cell receptor beta chains reported below all come from one sample, sequenced in a study of T cell changes during pregnancy in multiple sclerosis. Using immunoSEQ multiplex PCR, the repertoire was profiled, and TCRdb retains in-frame clones only, with some absent. The data contain 53,000 or so clones, 94% of them singletons. Sequencing used CD4+ T cells from peripheral blood mononuclear cells, obtained in the second trimester of pregnancy. These receptors were collected from a female donor with multiple sclerosis, enrolled in a pregnancy study.

This clone was seen just once. The chain employs TRBV7-7 and TRBJ2-5, with D perhaps TRBD2 (6 bases). The germline gives CDR1 SSHAT, CDR2 FNYEAQ (reference sequence). Trimming removed 1 base from V and 3 bases from J, with 12 bases in between. CDR3 length: 15 amino acids. The CDR3 coding sequence is TGTGCCAGCAGCTTAGTAGGCGGGGAGAAAGAGACCCAGTACTTC. The encoded protein is CASSLVGGEKETQYF.

J is TRBJ1-2 and V is TRBV6-5; TRBD1 aligns across 8 bases. V dropped 0 bases and J dropped 8; count of bases not matched to a gene: 8. The CDR3 extends over 15 amino acids. Germline CDR1 MNHEY, CDR2 SVGAGI. CDR3 protein: CASSYSAGGQEGYTF. In DNA form, the CDR3 reads TGTGCCAGCAGTTACTCGGCAGGGGGCCAGGAAGGCTACACCTTC.

This chain connects TRBV2 to TRBJ2-3; D may be TRBD2 (5 bases). CDR3 size: 14 residues. Trimming shortened V by 0 bases and J by 10 bases, and 14 bases separated the two germline ends. The germline gives CDR1 SNHLY, CDR2 FYNNEI. This CDR3 is CASSEAGGTQSQYF. The CDR3 DNA reads as TGTGCCAGCAGTGAAGCCGGAGGAACACAGTCGCAGTATTTT.

J is TRBJ2-3 and V is TRBV19; unclear D gene. V was shortened by 4 bases and J by 0 bases, with 11 bases between the two germline ends. Germline lookup yields CDR1 LNHDA and CDR2 SQIVND (reference sequence). The CDR3 has 15 residues. For the CDR3, the DNA is TGTGCCAGTAGTACCTTAGCAGCTAGCACAGATACGCAGTATTTT. Protein product: CASSTLAASTDTQYF.

The CDR3 region is CASSLTFPPETQYF. CDR3 bases: TGTGCCAGCAGCTTGACCTTTCCGCCTGAGACGCAGTATTTT. The gene calls are TRBV5-8 and TRBJ2-3; D not certain. Germline V lookup: CDR1 SGHTS, CDR2 YDEGEE. V lost 1 base, J lost 9 bases, and 15 bases lay in between. This CDR3 spans 14 amino acids.

A single count supports this clone. The J gene is TRBJ2-5, the V gene TRBV5-1; 8 nucleotides match TRBD1. The CDR3 covers 16 residues. Germline-derived CDR1 and CDR2 are SGHRS and YFSETQ. Trimming cost V 0 bases and J 1 base; bases outside gene matches: 5. The CDR3 here is CASSLGTGGVQETQYF. The CDR3 DNA reads TGCGCCAGCAGCTTGGGTACAGGGGGTGTCCAAGAGACCCAGTACTTC.